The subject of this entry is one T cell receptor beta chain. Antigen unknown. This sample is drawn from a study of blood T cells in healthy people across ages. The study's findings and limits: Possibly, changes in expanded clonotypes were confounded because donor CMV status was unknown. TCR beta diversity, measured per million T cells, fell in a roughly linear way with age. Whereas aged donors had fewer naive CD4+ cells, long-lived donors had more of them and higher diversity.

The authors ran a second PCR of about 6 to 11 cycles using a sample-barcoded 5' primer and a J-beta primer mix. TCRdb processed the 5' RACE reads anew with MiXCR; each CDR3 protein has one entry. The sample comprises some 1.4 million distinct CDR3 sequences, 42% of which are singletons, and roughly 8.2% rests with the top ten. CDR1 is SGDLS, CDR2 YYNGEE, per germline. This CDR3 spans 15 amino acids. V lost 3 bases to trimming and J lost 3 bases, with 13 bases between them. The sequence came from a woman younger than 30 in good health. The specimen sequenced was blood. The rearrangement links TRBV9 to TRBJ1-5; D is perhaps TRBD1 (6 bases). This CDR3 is CASSASTGINQPQHF. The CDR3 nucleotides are TGTGCCAGCAGCGCGTCGACAGGAATCAATCAGCCCCAGCATTTT.